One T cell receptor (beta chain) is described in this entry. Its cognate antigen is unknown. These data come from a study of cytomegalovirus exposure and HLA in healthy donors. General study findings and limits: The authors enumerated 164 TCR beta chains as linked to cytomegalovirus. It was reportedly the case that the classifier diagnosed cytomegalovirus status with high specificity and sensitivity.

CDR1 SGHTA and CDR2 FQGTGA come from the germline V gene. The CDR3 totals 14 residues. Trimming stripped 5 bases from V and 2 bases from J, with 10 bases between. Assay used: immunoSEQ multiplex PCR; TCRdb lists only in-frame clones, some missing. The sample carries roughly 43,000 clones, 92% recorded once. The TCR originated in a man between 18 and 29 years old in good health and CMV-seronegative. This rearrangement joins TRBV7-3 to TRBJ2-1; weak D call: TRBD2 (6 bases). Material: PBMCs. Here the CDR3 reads CASSPRGTYNEQFF. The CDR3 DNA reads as TGTGCCAGCAGCCCGCGGGGCACCTACAATGAGCAGTTCTTC.